The clone carrying this T cell receptor (beta chain) was observed once. Antigen unknown. Trimming at V came to 3 bases and at J to 0 bases, leaving 5 bases not matched to a gene. There are 18 residues in the CDR3. Germline lookup yields CDR1 MNHEY and CDR2 SMNVEV (reference sequence). These data are taken from a study of T cells and copy number aberrations in small-cell lung cancer. Collected at least 2 cm from the tumor margin, the adjacent lung showed no malignant cells. Some clones are missing from TCRdb's copy, which holds only in-frame ones; the method was immunoSEQ multiplex PCR. The table includes about 3,100 clones, approximately 90% detected once. Whole-study findings and limits: Tumors showed lower T-cell density, richness and clonality than adjacent lung, though density did not differ significantly.

The clonotype originates from a man aged 50 to 59 with small cell lung cancer. The chain joins TRBV27 to TRBJ2-1; 13 bases agree with TRBD2. Sequenced input: normal tissue next to the tumor. The CDR3 here is CASSFGTSGISSYNEQFF. In DNA, the CDR3 is TGTGCCAGCAGTTTTGGGACTAGCGGGATAAGCTCCTACAATGAGCAGTTCTTC.